The T cell receptor beta chain under discussion was sequenced for a study of T-cell memory formation after mild COVID-19. Constant-segment primers served in 5'RACE that generated TCR alpha and TCR beta cDNA libraries bearing sample barcodes and UMIs. From the 5' RACE reads, TCRdb called clonotypes with MiXCR, one entry per CDR3 protein. In the table there are roughly 600,000 distinct CDR3 sequences, roughly 17% of which are singletons. The sequencing input was PBMCs or a T cell subset sorted from them (not recorded which). The sequence came from an adult woman who had mild COVID-19 (a few samples of this study predate the infection). Cell type and time point are not known.

The CDR3, as DNA: TGTGCCAGCAGGCGACAGGCGACGCGAAGCTCCTACAATGAGCAGTTCTTC. This encodes CASRRQATRSSYNEQFF. The chain joins TRBV2 to TRBJ2-1; weak D call: TRBD1 (6 bases). V dropped 6 bases and J dropped 0 bases, with 18 bases sitting between them. The CDR3 sequence is 17 residues long. Germline V gene sequence: CDR1 SNHLY, CDR2 FYNNEI.